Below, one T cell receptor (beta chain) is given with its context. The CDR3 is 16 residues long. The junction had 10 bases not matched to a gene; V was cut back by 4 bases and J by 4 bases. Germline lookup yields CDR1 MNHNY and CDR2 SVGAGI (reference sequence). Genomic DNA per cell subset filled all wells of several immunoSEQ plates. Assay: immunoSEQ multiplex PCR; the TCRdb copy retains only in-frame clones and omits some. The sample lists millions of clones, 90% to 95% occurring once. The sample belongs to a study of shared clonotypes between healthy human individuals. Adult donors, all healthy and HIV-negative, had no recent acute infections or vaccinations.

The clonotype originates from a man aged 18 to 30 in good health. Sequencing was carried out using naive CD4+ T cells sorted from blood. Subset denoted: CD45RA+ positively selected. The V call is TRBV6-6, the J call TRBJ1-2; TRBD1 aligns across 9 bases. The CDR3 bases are TGTGCCAGCAGTTCCGACGGGACAGGGAGGGCCTATGGCTACACCTTC. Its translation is CASSSDGTGRAYGYTF.